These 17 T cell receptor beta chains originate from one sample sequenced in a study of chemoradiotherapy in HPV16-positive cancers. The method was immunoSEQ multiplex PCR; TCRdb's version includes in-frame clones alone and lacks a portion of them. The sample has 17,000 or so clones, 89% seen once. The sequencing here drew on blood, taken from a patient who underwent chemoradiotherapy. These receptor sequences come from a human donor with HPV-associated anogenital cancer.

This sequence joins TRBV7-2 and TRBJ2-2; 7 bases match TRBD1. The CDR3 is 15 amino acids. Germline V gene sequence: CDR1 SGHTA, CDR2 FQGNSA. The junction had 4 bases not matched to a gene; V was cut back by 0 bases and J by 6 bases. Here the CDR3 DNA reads TGTGCCAGCAGCTTAGCGACAGGGAAGGCCGGGGAGCTGTTTTTT. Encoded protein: CASSLATGKAGELFF.

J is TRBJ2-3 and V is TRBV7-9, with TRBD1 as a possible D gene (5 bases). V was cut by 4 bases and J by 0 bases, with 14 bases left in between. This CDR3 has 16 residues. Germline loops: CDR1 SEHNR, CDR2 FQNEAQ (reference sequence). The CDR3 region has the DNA TGTGCCAGCAGCTCTAGAGCGACAGCGAGCACAGATACGCAGTATTTT. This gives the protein CASSSRATASTDTQYF.

CDR3 sequence: CASGLVRLAGLSQYF. In DNA, the CDR3 is TGTGCTAGTGGTTTGGTACGACTAGCGGGATTATCACAGTATTTT. The chain uses TRBV12-5 and TRBJ2-3; 11 positions match TRBD2. After removal of 0 bases from V and 12 bases from J, the junction contained 8 bases not matched to a gene. The CDR3 extends over 15 amino acids. Germline V gene data show CDR1 as LGHNT and CDR2 as FRNRAP.

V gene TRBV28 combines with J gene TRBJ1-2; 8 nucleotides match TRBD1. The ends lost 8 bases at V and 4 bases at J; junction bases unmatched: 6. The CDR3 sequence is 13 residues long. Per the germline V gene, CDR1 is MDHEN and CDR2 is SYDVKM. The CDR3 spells CASDAGQAYGYTF. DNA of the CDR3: TGTGCCAGCGACGCGGGACAGGCCTATGGCTACACCTTC.

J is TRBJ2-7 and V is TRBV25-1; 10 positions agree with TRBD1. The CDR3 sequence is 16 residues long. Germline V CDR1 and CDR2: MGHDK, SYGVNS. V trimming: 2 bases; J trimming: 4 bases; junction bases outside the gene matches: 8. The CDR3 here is CASSEGGSDRGYEQYF. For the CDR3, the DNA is TGTGCCAGCAGTGAAGGAGGATCGGACAGGGGGTACGAGCAGTACTTC.

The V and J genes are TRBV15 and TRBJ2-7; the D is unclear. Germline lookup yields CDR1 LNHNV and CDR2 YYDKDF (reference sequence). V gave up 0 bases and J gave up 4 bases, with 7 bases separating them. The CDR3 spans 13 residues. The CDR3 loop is CATSRDHEYEQYF. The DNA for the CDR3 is TGTGCCACCAGCAGAGATCACGAGTACGAGCAGTACTTC.

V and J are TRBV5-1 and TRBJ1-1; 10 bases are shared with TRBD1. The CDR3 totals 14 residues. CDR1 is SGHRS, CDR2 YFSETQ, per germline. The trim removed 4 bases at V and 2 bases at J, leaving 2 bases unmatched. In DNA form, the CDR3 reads TGCGCCAGCAGCGCGACAGGGGGCAACACTGAAGCTTTCTTT. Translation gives CASSATGGNTEAFF.

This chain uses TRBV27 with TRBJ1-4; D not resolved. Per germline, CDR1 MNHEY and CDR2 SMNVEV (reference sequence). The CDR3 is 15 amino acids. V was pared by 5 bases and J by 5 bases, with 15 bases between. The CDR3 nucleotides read TGTGCCAGCAGTCCTGGCGTAGGTTGGAATGAAAAACTGTTTTTT. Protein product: CASSPGVGWNEKLFF.

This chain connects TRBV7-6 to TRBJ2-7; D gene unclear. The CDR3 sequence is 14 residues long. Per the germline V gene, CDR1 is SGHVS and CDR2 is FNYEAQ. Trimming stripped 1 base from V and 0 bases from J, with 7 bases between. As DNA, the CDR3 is TGTGCCAGCAGCTTAGACGCCAGCTCCTACGAGCAGTACTTC. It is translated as CASSLDASSYEQYF.

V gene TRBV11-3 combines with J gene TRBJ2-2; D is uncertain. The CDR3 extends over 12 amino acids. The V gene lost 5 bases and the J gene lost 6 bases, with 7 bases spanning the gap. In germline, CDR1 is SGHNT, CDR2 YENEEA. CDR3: CASSIPAGELFF. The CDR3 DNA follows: TGTGCCAGCAGCATCCCGGCCGGGGAGCTGTTTTTT.

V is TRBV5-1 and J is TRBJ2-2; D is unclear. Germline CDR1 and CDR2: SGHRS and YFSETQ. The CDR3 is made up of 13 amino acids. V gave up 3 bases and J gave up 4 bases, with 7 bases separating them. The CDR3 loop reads CASSWEFTGELFF. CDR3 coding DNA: TGCGCCAGCAGCTGGGAATTCACCGGGGAGCTGTTTTTT.

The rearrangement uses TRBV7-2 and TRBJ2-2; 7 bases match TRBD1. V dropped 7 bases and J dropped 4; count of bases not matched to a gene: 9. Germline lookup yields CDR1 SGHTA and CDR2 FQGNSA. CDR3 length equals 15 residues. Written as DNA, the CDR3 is TGTGCCAGCAAATCTAACAGGGGTAGCACCGGGGAGCTGTTTTTT. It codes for CASKSNRGSTGELFF. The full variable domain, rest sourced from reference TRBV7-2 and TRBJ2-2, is GAGVSQSPSNKVTEKGKDVELRCDPISGHTALYWYRQSLGQGLEFLIYFQGNSAPDKSGLPSDRFSAERTGGSVSTLTIQRTQQEDSAVYLCASKSNRGSTGELFFGEGSRLTVL.

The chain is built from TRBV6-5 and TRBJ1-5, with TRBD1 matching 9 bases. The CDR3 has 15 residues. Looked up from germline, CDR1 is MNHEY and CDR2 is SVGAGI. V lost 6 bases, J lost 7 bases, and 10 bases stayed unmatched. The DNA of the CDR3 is TGTGCCAGCAGACCCCGTCGACAGGGGGTGCAGCCCCAGCATTTT. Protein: CASRPRRQGVQPQHF.

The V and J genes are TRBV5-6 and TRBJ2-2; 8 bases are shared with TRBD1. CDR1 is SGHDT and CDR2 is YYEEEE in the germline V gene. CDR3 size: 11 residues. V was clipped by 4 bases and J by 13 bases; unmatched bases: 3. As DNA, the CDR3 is TGTGCCAGCAGCGTCGGACAGGGGCTGTTTTTT. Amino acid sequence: CASSVGQGLFF. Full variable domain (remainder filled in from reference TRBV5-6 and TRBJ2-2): DAGVTQSPTHLIKTRGQQVTLRCSPKSGHDTVSWYQQALGQGPQFIFQYYEEEERQRGNFPDRFSGHQFPNYSSELNVNALLLGDSALYLCASSVGQGLFFGEGSRLTVL.

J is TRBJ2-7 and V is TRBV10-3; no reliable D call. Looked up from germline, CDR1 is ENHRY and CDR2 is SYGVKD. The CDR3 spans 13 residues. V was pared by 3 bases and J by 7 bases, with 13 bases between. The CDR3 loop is CAISEALVGEQYF. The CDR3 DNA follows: TGTGCCATCAGTGAAGCGTTGGTGGGGGAGCAGTACTTC.

CDR3 protein: CASRNRDYLREQYF. The CDR3 bases are TGTGCCAGCAGAAACCGGGACTACCTTCGCGAGCAGTACTTC. The J gene is TRBJ2-7, the V gene TRBV27; TRBD2 agrees at 7 bases. V trimming: 6 bases; J trimming: 6 bases; junction bases outside the gene matches: 11. CDR1 is MNHEY, CDR2 SMNVEV, per germline (reference sequence). The CDR3 sequence is 14 residues long.

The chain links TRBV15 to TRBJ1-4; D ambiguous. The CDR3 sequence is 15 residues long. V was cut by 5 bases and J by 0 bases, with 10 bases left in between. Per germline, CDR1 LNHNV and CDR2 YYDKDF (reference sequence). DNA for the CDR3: TGTGCCACCAGCCCCAGGTTGGCAACTAATGAAAAACTGTTTTTT. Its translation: CATSPRLATNEKLFF.